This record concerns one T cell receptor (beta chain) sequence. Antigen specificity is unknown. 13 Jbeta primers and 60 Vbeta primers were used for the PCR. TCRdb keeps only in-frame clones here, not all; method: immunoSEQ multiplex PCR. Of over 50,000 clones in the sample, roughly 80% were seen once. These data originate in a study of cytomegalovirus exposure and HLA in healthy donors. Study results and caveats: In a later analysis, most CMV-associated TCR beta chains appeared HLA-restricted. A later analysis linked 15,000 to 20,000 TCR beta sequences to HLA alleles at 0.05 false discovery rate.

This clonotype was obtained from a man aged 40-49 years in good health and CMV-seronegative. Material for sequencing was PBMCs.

The CDR3, as DNA: TGTGCCAGTAGTATAGAATCCGGGACAGGGTCGATCTATGGCTACACCTTC. It translates to CASSIESGTGSIYGYTF. V usage is TRBV19 and J usage is TRBJ1-2, with 9 bases matching TRBD1. V shed 0 bases and J 4 bases; nucleotides not matched to a gene: 9. Germline CDR1 reads LNHDA; CDR2 reads SQIVND (reference sequence). The CDR3 loop spans 17 amino acids.